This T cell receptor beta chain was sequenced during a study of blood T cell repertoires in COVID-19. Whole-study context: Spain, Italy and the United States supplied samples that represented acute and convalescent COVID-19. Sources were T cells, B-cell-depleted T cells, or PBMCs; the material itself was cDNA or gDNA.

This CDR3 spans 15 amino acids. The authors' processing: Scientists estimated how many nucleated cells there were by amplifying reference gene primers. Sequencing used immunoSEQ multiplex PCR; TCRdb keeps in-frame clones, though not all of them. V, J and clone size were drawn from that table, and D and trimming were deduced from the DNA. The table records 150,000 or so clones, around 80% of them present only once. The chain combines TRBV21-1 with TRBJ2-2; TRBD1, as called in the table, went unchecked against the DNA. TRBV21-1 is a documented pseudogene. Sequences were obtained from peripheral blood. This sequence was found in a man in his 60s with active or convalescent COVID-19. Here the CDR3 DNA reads TGTGCCAGCAGCAAAGAAGCAGGGGGAGCCGGGGAGCTGTTTTTT. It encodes CASSKEAGGAGELFF.